The 3 T cell receptor beta chains reported below all come from one sample, sequenced in a study of shared clonotypes between healthy human individuals. CD45RO negativity and positive selection for CCR7 defined naive CD8 cells, a population that excluded terminally differentiated effector memory CD45RA+ cells. The table came from immunoSEQ multiplex PCR; TCRdb's copy has only in-frame clones and leaves some out. The profile covers some 2,100,000 clones, with 90% to 95% appearing a single time and about 1.8% taken by the ten largest. The material sequenced was naive CD8+ T cells from PBMCs. These receptors originate from a man younger than 30 in good health. Some clones in this sample may be carry-over from other donors' samples.

The V call is TRBV27, the J call TRBJ1-2; no reliable D call. Trimming cost V 5 bases and J 0 bases, with 13 bases left between them. Germline loops: CDR1 MNHEY, CDR2 SMNVEV (reference sequence). The length of the CDR3 is 15 residues. The CDR3 loop is CASSPRGQSNYGYTF. The CDR3 region has the DNA TGTGCCAGCAGTCCCCGAGGGCAATCTAACTATGGCTACACCTTC.

The rearrangement joins TRBV9 to TRBJ2-7, with TRBD1 matching 8 bases. Trimming removed 3 bases from V and 3 bases from J; junction bases left unmatched: 8. The CDR3 contains 15 residues. CDR1 is SGDLS, CDR2 YYNGEE, per germline. The CDR3 sequence: CASSASGTGYYEQYF. CDR3 DNA: TGTGCCAGCAGCGCGTCCGGGACAGGTTACTACGAGCAGTACTTC.

The chain uses TRBV5-1 and TRBJ2-7; a weak D match, TRBD1 (6 bases). This CDR3 is built from 16 residues. CDR1 SGHRS and CDR2 YFSETQ come from the germline V gene. With 1 base removed from V and 2 bases from J, the gap between germline ends came to 16 bases. CDR3 nucleotides: TGCGCCAGCAGCTTGTCGGAGGCAGGGGTTCCCTACGAGCAGTACTTC. Its protein product is CASSLSEAGVPYEQYF.